Listed below are T cell receptor beta chains from one sample, sequenced in a study of blood T cell repertoires in COVID-19. The assay was immunoSEQ multiplex PCR, and TCRdb's table has in-frame clones only and misses some. The profile shows roughly 200,000 clones, 90% of them singletons. Source material: peripheral blood. These receptors originate from a man aged 50-59 years with acute or convalescent COVID-19. The CDR3 runs from the conserved cysteine through the conserved F or W. The D gene is left open where the match is weak. Some rows have no size entry. The others give once, few or many, or a class for an expanded clone.

J | V | size | D | DNA | CDR3
TRBJ2-1 | TRBV27 | . | . | TGTGCCAGCAGTTTGGCGGGTTCCTCCTACAATGAGCAGTTCTTC | CASSLAGSSYNEQFF
TRBJ1-4 | TRBV20-1 | . | . | TGCAGTGCTAGCGTCAATGAAAAACTGTTTTTT | CSASVNEKLFF
TRBJ2-3 | TRBV5-4 | . | TRBD2 | TGTGCCAGCAGAGGTGGACTAGCGAGCACAGATACGCAGTATTTT | CASRGGLASTDTQYF
TRBJ2-6 | TRBV5-1 | few | . | TGCGCCAGCAGCTTGGTGGGGACCACAGGGCTGCCTGGGGCCAACGTCCTGACTTTC | CASSLVGTTGLPGANVLTF
TRBJ1-1 | TRBV11-1 | . | . | TGTGCCAGCAGCTTTGACAGGTTGAACACTGAAGCTTTCTTT | CASSFDRLNTEAFF
TRBJ1-5 | TRBV30 | few | . | TGTGCCTGGAGTGTTGTGGGGGGGGCCCAGCATTTT | CAWSVVGGAQHF
TRBJ2-1 | TRBV12-3/TRBV12-4 | . | . | TGTGCCAGCAGTTTAGGGGACTTAAATAAGCAGTTCTTC | CASSLGDLNKQFF
TRBJ2-3 | TRBV11-2 | . | TRBD2 | TGTGCCAGCAGCTTGGTAGCGGGGGGGCAAGGAGATACGCAGTATTTT | CASSLVAGGQGDTQYF
TRBJ1-1 | TRBV29-1 | . | . | TGCAGCGTTCGGGTAACAGCGGTTAAGACTGAAGCTTTCTTT | CSVRVTAVKTEAFF
TRBJ2-3 | TRBV10-3 | once | TRBD1 | TGTGCCATCAGTCTCAACCGGGACAGGGGTTTCACAGATACGCAGTATTTT | CAISLNRDRGFTDTQYF
TRBJ2-3 | TRBV7-3 | . | . | TGTGCCAGCAGCACTGGACAGCGCACAGATACGCAGTATTTT | CASSTGQRTDTQYF
TRBJ2-7 | TRBV5-4 | . | TRBD2 | TGTGCCAGCAGCCCCGATTTGCGGGAGGTGGTCTACGAGCAGTACTTC | CASSPDLREVVYEQYF
TRBJ1-1 | TRBV7-2 | . | . | TGTGCCAGCAGCTCACAGCTGAACACTGAAGCTTTCTTT | CASSSQLNTEAFF
TRBJ2-3 | TRBV18 | few | TRBD1 | TGTGCCAGCTCACCCGGACAGGGACGCACAGATACGCAGTATTTT | CASSPGQGRTDTQYF
TRBJ2-4 | TRBV28 | . | TRBD1 | TGTGCCAGCAGTTATCCCATCGGGACAGTCAACATTCAGTACTTC | CASSYPIGTVNIQYF
TRBJ1-6 | TRBV23-1 | . | . | TGCGCCAGCAGCCGCCGGTGGGCCGATAGCTCCTATAATTCACCCCTCCACTTT | CASSRRWADSSYNSPLHF
TRBJ2-3 | TRBV3-1/TRBV3-2 | . | . | TGTGCCAGCAGCGCGCGGGGTACAGATACGCAGTATTTT | CASSARGTDTQYF
TRBJ1-5 | TRBV28 | few | TRBD1 | TGTGCCAGCAGCCCGACAGGGATGAGAAAGAATCAGCCCCAGCATTTT | CASSPTGMRKNQPQHF
TRBJ2-5 | TRBV27 | . | . | TGTGCCAGCAGTCCCGGACATCTCCAAGAGACCCAGTACTTC | CASSPGHLQETQYF
TRBJ2-3 | TRBV20-1 | few | TRBD1 | TGCAGTGCTAGACCGGGACAGGGGGGTGATTTT | CSARPGQGGDF
TRBJ2-2 | TRBV5-1 | . | . | TGCGCCAGCAGCTTGGCCCAGGCGAACACCGGGGAGCTGTTTTTT | CASSLAQANTGELFF
TRBJ2-1 | TRBV10-3 | . | . | TGTGCCATCAGTGAGTCCTATGAGCAGTTCTTC | CAISESYEQFF